This section outlines one T cell receptor (beta chain) sequence together with its context. There is no known antigen for this receptor. Per-base qualities were not stored, and no clone one base away is much larger. The data belong to a study of blood T cell repertoires in COVID-19 (dated by TCRdb to the early 2020s). For the study in its entirety: Samples covering the acute and convalescent phases of COVID-19 were provided by collaborators in the United States, Italy and Spain. The prospective study material was composed of cDNA or gDNA derived from T cells, B-cell-depleted T cells, or PBMCs. The dataset comprised deeply sampled blood TCRbeta repertoires from subjects exposed to, actively infected with, or recovered from COVID-19. A freely available public database, intended as a resource for researchers studying the immune response to SARS-CoV-2, is where the repertoires were released. Samples were obtained from the ongoing ImmuneRACE study (first 160 participants) and from some 1,200 subjects provided by 6 global collaborators. The sample metadata nearly always contained a de-identified subject ID, COVID-19 status, age in years and sex. Where available, HLA class I and class II types were obtained from metadata supplied by the sample provider rather than from assay-based typing. Overall study results and their limits: The quantity of clinical and demographic metadata differed by source and by participant and was supplied without curation.

TCRbeta CDR3 regions were amplified from genomic DNA using the immunoSEQ Assay, a bias-controlled multiplex PCR. The paper's processing steps were these. The number of nucleated cells in each sample was estimated by amplification of reference gene primers within the assay. To quantify the absolute abundance of each unique TCRbeta CDR3 rearrangement, sequence reads were collapsed and filtered. Productive Simpson clonality was computed per sample as the square root of Simpson's diversity index over productive rearrangements. TCRdb obtained this table from immuneACCESS and retained in-frame rearrangements with V and J assigned. These tables miss some clones; where compared with another copy, unresolved V genes account for less than half of the shortfall, and the remainder is unexplained. D and trimming come from the DNA, and the V and J calls and clone size come from that table. For this sample the table gives about 250,000 clones, of which approximately 84% were detected only once. In total, the top ten clones hold around 3.6% of the sample.

Ends trimmed: V by 0 bases, J by 2 bases; bases unmatched to a gene: 6. CDR1 and CDR2, looked up from the germline V gene, are LGHNA and YNFKEQ. The CDR3 sequence holds 16 residues, the cysteine and phenylalanine included. Kept here is only the CDR3 DNA, which spans 48 bases and is read in frame from base 1. In the prospective study, participants were about 18 to 89 years old, resided in fewer than 25 geographic areas of the United States, and were enrolled through a virtual design. In the prospective study, cohorts were assigned on the basis of participant-reported clinical history obtained from a screening survey and a study questionnaire. Recovered participants in ImmuneRACE Cohort 3 were defined as having two consecutive negative NP/OP PCR tests, clearance from a healthcare professional, or resolution of symptoms. In the prospective study, mobile phlebotomists collected whole blood, serum and a nasopharyngeal or oropharyngeal swab from each participant. Additional blood draws and questionnaires over an approximately 2-month period could optionally be provided by prospective study participants. Blood samples from the prospective study were shipped frozen or at room temperature prior to DNA extraction.

The TCR originated in a man between 50 and 59 years old who had recovered from COVID-19. This sequence uses TRBV4-2 and TRBJ1-2, and 7 junction bases match TRBD1. The sample comprised PBMCs or T cells enriched from blood (not recorded which). The DNA reads as follows: TGTGCCAGCAGCCAAGATCCCTCGGGACAGAACTATGGCTACACCTTC. Its product reads: CASSQDPSGQNYGYTF.